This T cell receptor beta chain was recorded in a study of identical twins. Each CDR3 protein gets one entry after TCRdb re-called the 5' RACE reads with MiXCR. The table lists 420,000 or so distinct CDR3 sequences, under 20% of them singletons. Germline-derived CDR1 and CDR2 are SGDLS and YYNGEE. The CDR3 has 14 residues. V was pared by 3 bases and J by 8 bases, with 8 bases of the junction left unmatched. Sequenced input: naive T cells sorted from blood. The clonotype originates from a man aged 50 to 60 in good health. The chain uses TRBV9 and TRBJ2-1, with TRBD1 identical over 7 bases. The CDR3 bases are TGTGCCAGCAGCGCCGACTACAGGGGCCATGAGCAGTTCTTC. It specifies CASSADYRGHEQFF.